The clone carrying this TCR beta chain has only a few counts. This entry is derived from a study of control samples from healthy donors and cancer patients. Only in-frame clones appear in the TCRdb table, and some are missing; sequencing was by immunoSEQ multiplex PCR. The table records about 120,000 clones, 80% to 95% of them present only once. In germline, CDR1 is MNHNS, CDR2 SASEGT. The CDR3 totals 13 residues. V lost 3 bases to trimming and J lost 1 base, with 6 bases between them. The clonotype was recovered from a man in his forties in good health. This chain connects TRBV6-1 to TRBJ1-1; D unresolved. Sequencing was performed on blood. CDR3 loop: CASSEVTNTEAFF. CDR3 coding DNA: TGTGCCAGCAGTGAGGTCACGAACACTGAAGCTTTCTTT.